The text below deals with one T cell receptor beta chain. Its specificity is unknown. The data were obtained in a study of T cells expressing NK-cell markers. Study details: CD3+CD56+NKG2C+, CD3+CD56+NKG2C- and CD3+CD56-NKG2C+ T cells, once sorted, supplied the TCR beta repertoires.

This CDR3 spans 15 amino acids. Study results and caveats: Expanded clones of NKG2C+ T cells had an unclear HCMV specificity. In about 6 donors, dominant NKG2C+ clonotypes were roughly 1.0-7.5% of CD8+ T cells.

TCRdb re-called the 5' RACE reads; every CDR3 protein appears as one record, without DNA. There are 350,000 to 450,000 distinct CDR3 sequences in the sample, with roughly 5.4% held by the top ten. Source material: blood T cells: a sorted CD56 or NKG2C T cell subset, CD4+ or CD8+ T cells, or bulk PBMC T cells (not recorded which). The sequence came from a man between 18 and 69 years old in good health. The chain employs TRBV12-3 or TRBV12-4 and TRBJ2-5; TCRdb designates TRBD2, a call that cannot be tested without DNA. This CDR3 is CASSNVAGGQETQYF.